These 21 T cell receptor beta chains share one sample of origin, sequenced in a study of response to subunit inactivated influenza vaccine (dated by TCRdb to 2016 to 2019). Library prep was done by RT-PCR. The data were produced on an Illumina HiSeq 2500. TCRdb ran its own pipeline on the public reads, namely fastp trimming at Q25 and MiXCR clone calling, and kept in-frame beta chains. Rows matching on CDR3 protein sequence are summarized as one entry with the most common DNA and genes. This sample has about 780,000 distinct CDR3 sequences in its table, and around a sixth of those were observed once. About a tenth of the sample lies in the top ten. Sequences were derived from PBMCs from blood, sampled 5 to 6 days after vaccination. The source of these receptors is a man between 50 and 59 years old who received an inactivated influenza vaccine. Donor details come from another sample of the same person, matched by shared clones.

This clonotype was observed a few times. The CDR3, as DNA: TGTGCCAGCAGCGTAGTTGAGGGCGGGGATACGCAGTATTTT. Residues: CASSVVEGGDTQYF. The V and J genes are TRBV9 and TRBJ2-3, with D tentatively TRBD2 (5 bases). In germline, CDR1 is SGDLS, CDR2 YYNGEE. With 0 bases removed from V and 6 bases from J, the gap between germline ends came to 11 bases. The CDR3 covers 14 residues.

This chain joins TRBV5-1 and TRBJ1-2, with unresolved D. CDR1 and CDR2 (germline): SGHRS, YFSETQ. The V end was cut by 0 bases, the J end by 5 bases, with 11 bases between. The CDR3 extends over 14 amino acids. CDR3 region: CASSLGGEKYGYTF. CDR3 coding DNA: TGCGCCAGCAGCTTGGGGGGTGAGAAGTATGGCTACACCTTC. Drawing the rest from reference TRBV5-1 and TRBJ1-2, the complete variable domain is KAGVTQTPRYLIKTRGQQVTLSCSPISGHRSVSWYQQTPGQGLQFLFEYFSETQRNKGNFPGRFSGRQFSNSRSEMNVSTLELGDSALYLCASSLGGEKYGYTFGSGTRLTVV.

The genes are TRBV5-1 and TRBJ1-3; D gene ambiguous. Trimming removed 3 bases at V and 0 bases at J, with 13 bases between. From germline, CDR1 is SGHRS and CDR2 YFSETQ. This CDR3 is 16 amino acids long. For the CDR3, the DNA is TGCGCCAGCAGCTACTATGGACTAGCCTCTGGAAACACCATATATTTT. Amino acid sequence: CASSYYGLASGNTIYF.

This clonotype was seen a handful of times. The gene calls are TRBV20-1 and TRBJ2-7, with a tentative D call TRBD2 (6 bases). The CDR3 sequence is 13 residues long. Per the germline V gene, CDR1 is DFQATT and CDR2 is SNEGSKA (reference sequence). With 3 bases removed from V and 6 bases from J, the gap between germline ends came to 15 bases. In nucleotides, the CDR3 is TGCAGTGCTAGGGACGCGGGGCGGGGCGAGCAGTACTTC. Protein: CSARDAGRGEQYF.

This chain uses TRBV4-2 with TRBJ1-2; a weak D match, TRBD1 (5 bases). The CDR3 is 14 residues long. The germline V gene has CDR1 LGHNA and CDR2 YNFKEQ. The V and J ends lost 2 bases and 2 bases respectively, with 9 bases between them. CDR3 nucleotides: TGTGCCAGCAGCCAAAGGGGTCGGAACTATGGCTACACCTTC. Translation gives CASSQRGRNYGYTF.

V and J are TRBV2 and TRBJ2-3, with 10 nucleotides matching TRBD2. V dropped 6 bases and J dropped 4; count of bases not matched to a gene: 10. The germline CDR1 and CDR2 sequences are SNHLY and FYNNEI. This CDR3 has 16 amino acids. The CDR3 reads CASRSIAGGSSDTQYF. In DNA form, the CDR3 reads TGTGCCAGCAGATCCATAGCGGGAGGATCCTCAGATACGCAGTATTTT.

The chain is built from TRBV7-9 and TRBJ1-4; 7 bases fit TRBD1. Germline CDR1 is SEHNR and CDR2 is FQNEAQ (reference sequence). V trimming: 5 bases; J trimming: 1 base; junction bases outside the gene matches: 4. This CDR3 has 15 residues. The CDR3 DNA sequence: TGTGCCAGCAGCCCAAGACAGGGAACTAATGAAAAACTGTTTTTT. Protein sequence: CASSPRQGTNEKLFF.

This clonotype was observed a few times. The CDR3 region is CASSYTSVTYNEQFF. The CDR3 region has the DNA TGTGCCAGCAGTTACACTAGCGTTACCTACAATGAGCAGTTCTTC. This sequence joins TRBV6-5 and TRBJ2-1; 7 nucleotides match TRBD2. Unmatched junction bases numbered 3, after V lost 2 bases and J lost 2 bases. CDR3 size: 15 residues. Germline-derived CDR1 and CDR2 are MNHEY and SVGAGI.

The chain joins TRBV20-1 to TRBJ2-1; D ambiguous. V was clipped by 6 bases and J by 0 bases, with 9 bases between them. The CDR3 loop spans 13 amino acids. Germline CDR1 is DFQATT and CDR2 is SNEGSKA (reference sequence). CDR3 residues: CSAIGDSYNEQFF. DNA for the CDR3: TGCAGTGCCATCGGAGACTCCTACAATGAGCAGTTCTTC.

The J gene is TRBJ2-3, the V gene TRBV6-5; D might be TRBD2 (6 bases). CDR3 size: 15 residues. V was trimmed by 2 bases and J by 6 bases, leaving 15 bases between them. Germline V CDR1 and CDR2: MNHEY, SVGAGI. The CDR3 DNA follows: TGTGCCAGCAGTTACCGAGGACTAATCGGGGATACGCAGTATTTT. Translated, it gives CASSYRGLIGDTQYF.

The table lists this clonotype with many counts. The genes are TRBV9 and TRBJ2-2; unclear D gene. The length of the CDR3 is 14 residues. The germline gives CDR1 SGDLS, CDR2 YYNGEE. Trimming took 3 bases from V and 0 from J, leaving 6 bases between them. CDR3 region: CASSGRANTGELFF. For the CDR3, the DNA is TGTGCCAGCAGCGGGCGCGCGAACACCGGGGAGCTGTTTTTT.

This clonotype was picked up a small number of times. The rearrangement joins TRBV7-2 to TRBJ1-5; a possible D gene is TRBD1 (6 bases). Germline V lookup: CDR1 SGHTA, CDR2 FQGNSA. The CDR3 totals 15 residues. Trimming removed 0 bases from V and 4 bases from J, with 10 bases in between. The CDR3 is CASSLAQGRNQPQHF. The CDR3 bases are TGTGCCAGCAGCTTAGCACAGGGTCGGAATCAGCCCCAGCATTTT.

The sample holds a few counts of this clonotype. DNA for the CDR3: TGCGCCAGCAGCCAACCCGGACTAGCGGGGGGGCCCGACACCGGGGAGCTGTTTTTT. It is translated as CASSQPGLAGGPDTGELFF. The V gene is TRBV4-1, the J gene TRBJ2-2, with TRBD2 matching over 15 bases. Losses at the gene ends were 2 bases for V and 3 bases for J; bases not matched to a gene: 7. The CDR3 has 19 amino acids. CDR1 and CDR2 from the germline V gene are MGHRA and YSYEKL.

This clonotype has at least ten counts. The chain has TRBV7-3 and TRBJ2-5, with 7 bases that match TRBD2. This CDR3 has 16 residues. Trimming cost V 5 bases and J 2 bases; bases outside gene matches: 11. Germline assignment: CDR1 SGHTA and CDR2 FQGTGA. This chain's CDR3 is CASSVRGGSLQETQYF. In DNA, the CDR3 is TGTGCCAGCAGCGTCCGCGGCGGGAGTCTGCAAGAGACCCAGTACTTC.

This clonotype was seen repeatedly, ten times or more. This chain links TRBV6-1 with TRBJ1-1; 7 bases are shared with TRBD1. CDR1 is MNHNS and CDR2 is SASEGT in the germline V gene. The CDR3 covers 15 residues. V was clipped by 7 bases and J by 0 bases; unmatched bases: 8. The CDR3 region has the DNA TGTGCCAGCACCCAGGGGGGGGTCCTGAACACTGAAGCTTTCTTT. Translating it yields CASTQGGVLNTEAFF.

This clonotype came up a few times. The chain recombines TRBV28 with TRBJ2-1; D unclear. Deletions cut 7 bases from V and 5 bases from J, with 6 bases between. Germline assignment: CDR1 MDHEN and CDR2 SYDVKM. This CDR3 contains 11 residues. The CDR3 is CASNSDNEQFF. Here the CDR3 DNA reads TGTGCCAGCAACAGCGACAATGAGCAGTTCTTC.

The genes are TRBV6-1 and TRBJ2-3, with D possibly matching TRBD1 (5 bases). The V end was cut by 10 bases, the J end by 2 bases, with 10 bases between. The CDR3 covers 12 residues. CDR1 and CDR2 from the germline V gene are MNHNS and SASEGT. DNA of the CDR3: TGTGCCACCAAGACAGACACAGATACGCAGTATTTT. Its translation: CATKTDTDTQYF.

This clonotype showed up just a few times. The rearrangement uses TRBV4-3 and TRBJ2-1; D possibly uses TRBD1 or TRBD2 (6 bases each). CDR3 size: 18 residues. Per the germline V gene, CDR1 is LGHNA and CDR2 is YSLEER. The V and J ends lost 1 base and 4 bases respectively, with 20 bases between them. The CDR3 loop reads CASSQVLAAPGAYNEQFF. The CDR3 DNA reads as TGCGCCAGCAGCCAAGTGTTAGCGGCTCCGGGGGCTTACAATGAGCAGTTCTTC.

This chain links TRBV12-3 or TRBV12-4 with TRBJ2-5; 9 bases map to TRBD1. This CDR3 spans 17 amino acids. V shed 2 bases, J shed 4 bases, and the junction held 11 bases outside the gene matches. The CDR3 loop is CASSLWGRTGEGETQYF. For the CDR3, the DNA is TGTGCCAGCAGTTTATGGGGCAGGACAGGGGAGGGAGAGACCCAGTACTTC.

This clonotype has more than one count but fewer than ten. CDR3 nucleotides: TGTGCCACCAGTGTGGGCCAAAACACCGGGGAGCTGTTTTTT. It is translated as CATSVGQNTGELFF. This chain connects TRBV24-1 to TRBJ2-2; D is unclear. This CDR3 comprises 14 residues. CDR1 is KGHDR, CDR2 SFDVKD, per germline. Trimming took off 5 bases at V and 2 bases at J, with 8 bases between the two ends.

This chain connects TRBV4-3 to TRBJ2-4; possible D gene TRBD1, 6 bases. Germline CDR1 is LGHNA and CDR2 is YSLEER. This CDR3 spans 14 amino acids. Trimming took 2 bases from V and 9 from J, leaving 14 bases between them. In DNA, the CDR3 is TGCGCCAGCAGCCAACAGAATCGGGACACCATTCAGTACTTC. Its translation is CASSQQNRDTIQYF.